The 29 T cell receptor beta chains below were found in one sample sequenced in a study of blood T cell repertoires in COVID-19. Repertoires were generated with immunoSEQ multiplex PCR, while TCRdb's copy carries only in-frame clones and drops some. The sample has around 310,000 clones, 88% seen once. Sequencing was performed on peripheral blood. The receptors originated from a woman aged 45-59 years with active or convalescent COVID-19.

V and J are TRBV9 and TRBJ2-5, with D perhaps matching TRBD1 (6 bases). V was clipped by 4 bases and J by 5 bases, with 24 bases between them. This CDR3 comprises 17 residues. Per the germline V gene, CDR1 is SGDLS and CDR2 is YYNGEE. CDR3: CASSPARDKLALETQYF. The CDR3 bases are TGTGCCAGCAGCCCCGCCCGGGACAAACTCGCCTTGGAGACCCAGTACTTC.

The chain uses TRBV16 and TRBJ1-4, with D uncertain. The V end was cut by 4 bases, the J end by 8 bases, with 11 bases between. The CDR3 sequence is 13 residues long. Germline CDR1 and CDR2: KGHSY and FQNENV. Here the CDR3 reads CASSLEGAEKLFF. CDR3 nucleotides: TGTGCCAGCAGCCTTGAGGGCGCCGAAAAACTGTTTTTT.

The rearrangement links TRBV6-5 to TRBJ2-1, with a tentative D call TRBD2 (6 bases). There are 15 residues in the CDR3. The V and J ends lost 6 bases and 5 bases respectively, with 17 bases between them. Looked up from germline, CDR1 is MNHEY and CDR2 is SVGAGI. CDR3 sequence (DNA): TGTGCCAGCAGCTCGACTAGTGCGGGACACAATGAGCAGTTCTTC. This translates into CASSSTSAGHNEQFF.

The chain joins TRBV23-1 to TRBJ1-2, with 8 bases matching TRBD1. TRBV23-1 is identified as an open reading frame with a role that is uncertain. V lost 4 bases and J lost 8; bases outside the gene matches: 6. There are 13 residues in the CDR3. CDR3 sequence (DNA): TGCGCCAGCAGTCGAGGGGACAGGCGGGGCTACACCTTC. Encoded protein: CASSRGDRRGYTF.

This chain connects TRBV7-2 to TRBJ2-7; maybe TRBD1 (5 bases). Looked up from germline, CDR1 is SGHTA and CDR2 is FQGNSA. V dropped 4 bases and J dropped 3 bases, with 19 bases sitting between them. The CDR3 is 16 amino acids. The CDR3 DNA reads TGTGCCAGCAGCTCACAAAACTCCGACAGCATCTACGAGCAGTACTTC. Translating gives CASSSQNSDSIYEQYF.

CDR3: CAWNRRSDQPQHF. Here the CDR3 DNA reads TGTGCCTGGAACAGGCGGAGTGATCAGCCCCAGCATTTT. The V gene is TRBV30, the J gene TRBJ1-5, with D possibly matching TRBD1 (5 bases). Germline values: CDR1 GTSNPN, CDR2 SVGIG (reference sequence). The CDR3 spans 13 residues. V lost 4 bases and J lost 5, with 12 bases in between.

The chain is built from TRBV11-2 and TRBJ1-5; D unclear. The CDR3 runs to 13 residues. Germline V gives CDR1 SGHAT, CDR2 FQNNGV. Between the trimmed V and J ends, which lost 4 bases and 1 base, there was a span of 5 bases. CDR3 nucleotides: TGTGCCAGCAGCTCAGGAAGCAATCAGCCCCAGCATTTT. The encoded protein is CASSSGSNQPQHF.

The V and J genes are TRBV30 and TRBJ1-1; TRBD1 aligns across 8 bases. Germline-derived CDR1 and CDR2 are GTSNPN and SVGIG (reference sequence). Trimming cost V 5 bases and J 4 bases; bases outside gene matches: 3. This CDR3 spans 12 amino acids. The CDR3 region has the DNA TGTGCCTGGCAGGGGGCAAGCACTGAAGCTTTCTTT. Its protein is CAWQGASTEAFF.

The gene calls are TRBV7-2 and TRBJ1-2, with D unclear. Looked up from germline, CDR1 is SGHTA and CDR2 is FQGNSA. The CDR3 sequence is 16 residues long. The V end was cut by 5 bases, the J end by 4 bases, with 20 bases between. The CDR3 DNA sequence: TGTGCCAGCAGCGCCCTTGGGTTCAGGATCGGCTATGGCTACACCTTC. Its translation is CASSALGFRIGYGYTF.

The chain uses TRBV4-3 and TRBJ1-1; D is unresolved. In germline, CDR1 is LGHNA, CDR2 YSLEER. The CDR3 loop spans 15 amino acids. Trimming stripped 0 bases from V and 0 bases from J, with 8 bases between. The CDR3 DNA sequence: TGCGCCAGCAGCCAAGAACCAGGCATGAACACTGAAGCTTTCTTT. It specifies CASSQEPGMNTEAFF.

This chain links TRBV4-2 with TRBJ2-7, with D perhaps TRBD2 (6 bases). V lost 1 base and J 2 bases, leaving 9 bases between the germline ends. The germline gives CDR1 LGHNA, CDR2 YNFKEQ. The CDR3 has 14 amino acids. The CDR3 DNA reads as TGTGCCAGCAGCCAAGCTAGGAGGGCCTACGAGCAGTACTTC. Protein sequence: CASSQARRAYEQYF.

The chain carries TRBV28 and TRBJ2-7, with 7 bases that match TRBD1. Losses at the gene ends were 10 bases for V and 4 bases for J; bases not matched to a gene: 7. Germline values: CDR1 MDHEN, CDR2 SYDVKM. CDR3 length: 12 residues. This chain's CDR3 is CATKGATYEQYF. CDR3 bases: TGTGCCACCAAGGGGGCTACGTACGAGCAGTACTTC.

The V call is TRBV5-1, the J call TRBJ1-6, with D possibly matching TRBD1 (5 bases). With 7 bases removed from V and 9 bases from J, the gap between germline ends came to 20 bases. CDR1 is SGHRS and CDR2 is YFSETQ in the germline V gene. The CDR3 is made up of 15 amino acids. CDR3 region: CASAFGGSYLSPLHF. CDR3 coding DNA: TGCGCCAGCGCTTTCGGGGGTTCTTACCTTTCACCCCTCCACTTT.

V is TRBV10-3 and J is TRBJ1-1, with 7 bases fitting TRBD1. V shed 6 bases and J 0 bases; nucleotides not matched to a gene: 7. Germline assignment: CDR1 ENHRY and CDR2 SYGVKD. This CDR3 is 15 amino acids long. CDR3 sequence: CAIRTQGEVNTEAFF. The DNA of the CDR3 is TGTGCCATCAGAACTCAGGGGGAGGTGAACACTGAAGCTTTCTTT.

This clone was seen more than once but under ten times. The chain uses TRBV7-9 and TRBJ2-7; D is unclear. Trimming pared 5 bases from V and 5 bases from J, leaving 10 bases between. Germline V lookup: CDR1 SEHNR, CDR2 FQNEAQ (reference sequence). CDR3 size: 12 residues. CDR3: CASSDDTNEQYF. Written as DNA, the CDR3 is TGTGCCAGCAGCGACGACACGAACGAGCAGTACTTC.

A single count supports this clone. The chain joins TRBV27 to TRBJ1-2; D call uncertain. CDR3 length equals 15 residues. V shed 0 bases and J shed 4 bases, with 12 bases lying between them. In germline, CDR1 is MNHEY, CDR2 SMNVEV (reference sequence). The CDR3 region is CASSLSGRVIYGYTF. Here the CDR3 DNA reads TGTGCCAGCAGTTTATCGGGGAGGGTTATCTATGGCTACACCTTC.

The chain recombines TRBV28 with TRBJ1-5, with D possibly TRBD1 on 5 matching bases. Per the germline V gene, CDR1 is MDHEN and CDR2 is SYDVKM. V was pared by 2 bases and J by 0 bases, with 8 bases between. This CDR3 has 15 residues. CDR3 region: CASSLGAISNQPQHF. For the CDR3, the DNA is TGTGCCAGCAGTTTAGGGGCGATTAGCAATCAGCCCCAGCATTTT. Drawing the rest from reference TRBV28 and TRBJ1-5, the complete variable domain is DVKVTQSSRYLVKRTGEKVFLECVQDMDHENMFWYRQDPGLGLRLIYFSYDVKMKEKGDIPEGYSVSREKKERFSLILESASTNQTSMYLCASSLGAISNQPQHFGDGTRLSIL.

This clone was recorded only once. The rearrangement uses TRBV11-3 and TRBJ2-2; TRBD1 matches at 10 bases. The CDR3 consists of 17 residues. The V segment lost 3 bases and the J segment 4 bases; nucleotides outside the gene matches: 8. CDR1 SGHNT and CDR2 YENEEA come from the germline V gene. CDR3 sequence: CASSFGTGTGVTGELFF. The CDR3 coding sequence is TGTGCCAGCAGCTTTGGCACCGGGACAGGGGTCACCGGGGAGCTGTTTTTT.

This chain uses TRBV6-2 or TRBV6-3 with TRBJ2-3, with 8 bases matching TRBD2. With V trimmed by 2 bases and J by 0 bases, 10 bases remained unmatched. The CDR3 loop spans 18 amino acids. Germline V CDR1 and CDR2: MNHEY, SVGEGT. The CDR3 region has the DNA TGTGCCAGCAGTTACCCGGAGGGTAGCGGGATCAGCACAGATACGCAGTATTTT. It specifies CASSYPEGSGISTDTQYF.

The gene calls are TRBV29-1 and TRBJ2-1; D possibly corresponds to TRBD2 (6 bases). This CDR3 is 13 amino acids long. V dropped 6 bases and J dropped 6 bases, with 15 bases sitting between them. Germline CDR1 reads SQVTM; CDR2 reads ANQGSEA. CDR3: CSVHGRRSNEQFF. For the CDR3, the DNA is TGCAGCGTCCATGGGAGGCGGTCCAATGAGCAGTTCTTC.

This clone has only one observation. V is TRBV30 and J is TRBJ1-1; D is possibly TRBD1 (6 bases). V gave up 7 bases and J gave up 11 bases, with 17 bases separating them. Germline V lookup: CDR1 GTSNPN, CDR2 SVGIG (reference sequence). The CDR3 runs to 11 residues. CDR3 in DNA: TGTGCCTCCCGACAGGCAATCGGGGCTTTCTTT. The encoded protein is CASRQAIGAFF. Variable domain in full (rest from reference TRBV30 and TRBJ1-1): SQTIHQWPATLVQPVGSPLSLECTVEGTSNPNLYWYRQAAGRGLQLLFYSVGIGQISSEVPQNLSASRPQDRQFILSSKKLLLSDSGFYLCASRQAIGAFFGQGTRLTVV.

CDR3 sequence: CASTPLAGAYYNEQFF. For the CDR3, the DNA is TGTGCCAGCACGCCCCTGGCGGGGGCTTACTACAATGAGCAGTTCTTC. The chain uses TRBV5-5 and TRBJ2-1; D is possibly TRBD2 (7 bases). Trimming removed 6 bases at V and 3 bases at J, with 19 bases between. From germline, CDR1 is SGHKS and CDR2 YYEKEE (reference sequence). The CDR3 sequence is 16 residues long.

CDR3 in DNA: TGTGCCAGCAGCTTAGGGACAGGGGAACATAATTCACCCCTCCACTTT. This encodes CASSLGTGEHNSPLHF. This chain links TRBV7-9 with TRBJ1-6, with TRBD1 matching over 9 bases. After removal of 1 base from V and 5 bases from J, the junction contained 3 bases not matched to a gene. The CDR3 spans 16 residues. Germline lookup yields CDR1 SEHNR and CDR2 FQNEAQ (reference sequence).

The V gene is TRBV4-2, the J gene TRBJ2-1; D perhaps matches TRBD2 (6 bases). Trimming removed 0 bases at V and 6 bases at J, with 18 bases between. From germline, CDR1 is LGHNA and CDR2 YNFKEQ. This CDR3 has 17 residues. The DNA of the CDR3 is TGTGCCAGCAGCCAAGAGACGGGGACGAAGGGAGGCAATGAGCAGTTCTTC. The encoded protein is CASSQETGTKGGNEQFF.

The chain uses TRBV20-1 and TRBJ1-1, with unresolved D. The CDR3 is 12 residues long. The germline V gene encodes CDR1 DFQATT and CDR2 SNEGSKA (reference sequence). The V gene lost 3 bases and the J gene lost 6 bases, with 11 bases spanning the gap. CDR3 sequence (DNA): TGCAGTGCTAGTTCAGAGGAATCTGAAGCTTTCTTT. Translated, it gives CSASSEESEAFF.

CDR3 amino acids: CASSLTDTQYF. For the CDR3, the DNA is TGTGCCAGCAGCCTAACGGATACGCAGTATTTT. This chain connects TRBV28 to TRBJ2-3, with unresolved D. The CDR3 runs 11 residues. The germline CDR1 and CDR2 sequences are MDHEN and SYDVKM. Trimming left V 6 bases short and J 6 bases short, with 7 bases between.

The chain couples TRBV10-2 to TRBJ2-7; 9 positions agree with TRBD1. V was clipped by 5 bases and J by 2 bases; unmatched bases: 1. The CDR3 is 13 amino acids. Germline CDR1 and CDR2: WSHSY and SAAADI. The CDR3 reads CASSRQGAYEQYF. DNA of the CDR3: TGCGCCAGCAGTAGACAGGGGGCCTACGAGCAGTACTTC.

The chain joins TRBV10-3 to TRBJ2-7, with D perhaps TRBD2 (7 bases). The CDR3 is 13 residues long. V was shortened by 4 bases and J by 2 bases, with 9 bases between the two germline ends. Germline V gives CDR1 ENHRY, CDR2 SYGVKD. The CDR3 DNA follows: TGTGCCATCAGTGTCGGGGGGCCCTACGAGCAGTACTTC. This gives the protein CAISVGGPYEQYF.

This chain uses TRBV15 with TRBJ1-4, with a possible D match to TRBD1 (6 bases). Trimming removed 0 bases at V and 8 bases at J, with 16 bases between. Germline V CDR1 and CDR2: LNHNV, YYDKDF (reference sequence). The CDR3 spans 16 residues. The CDR3: CATSRDRWGLREKLFF. In DNA form, the CDR3 reads TGTGCCACCAGCAGAGATAGGTGGGGGCTTCGGGAAAAACTGTTTTTT.